The rows below give T cell receptor beta chains drawn from one sample of a study of identical twins. In TCRdb, the 5' RACE reads were re-called with MiXCR into one record per CDR3 protein. This sample carries approximately 600,000 distinct CDR3 sequences, around 7.4% of them seen once, and the ten largest clones take less than 2%. A further study also used this sample, focusing on yellow fever vaccine responses in identical twins.

Specimen: PBMCs. Receptors were obtained from a woman younger than 35 in good health. The CDR3 runs from the conserved cysteine through the conserved F or W. The D gene is left open where the match is weak. The listing skips clone size in some rows; elsewhere it reads once, few, many or a size class.

len: 16; abundance: many; v_gene: TRBV10-2; j_gene: TRBJ2-4; d_gene: TRBD2; CDR3nt: TGCGCCAGCAGTGATTATCGGGAGGGCTTCCTTGACATTCAGTACTTC; CDR3aa: CASSDYREGFLDIQYF
len: 14; abundance: many; v_gene: TRBV12-3/TRBV12-4; j_gene: TRBJ1-1; d_gene: -; CDR3nt: TGTGCCAGCAGTTTAGCGCTGGCGAATTCTGAAGCTTTCTTT; CDR3aa: CASSLALANSEAFF
len: 13; abundance: many; v_gene: TRBV7-6; j_gene: TRBJ2-2; d_gene: -; CDR3nt: TGTGCCAGCAGCTTACTGGCGCCCGGGGAGCTGTTTTTT; CDR3aa: CASSLLAPGELFF
len: 13; abundance: many; v_gene: TRBV6-6; j_gene: TRBJ2-2; d_gene: -; CDR3nt: TGTGCCAGCACCCCGGGACTTAACGGGGAGCTGTTTTTT; CDR3aa: CASTPGLNGELFF
len: 14; abundance: few; v_gene: TRBV10-3; j_gene: TRBJ1-2; d_gene: -; CDR3nt: TGTGCCATCAGAAGTCAGGGTTCTAACTATGGCTACACCTTC; CDR3aa: CAIRSQGSNYGYTF
len: 14; abundance: -; v_gene: TRBV7-3; j_gene: TRBJ1-1; d_gene: TRBD1; CDR3nt: TGTGCCAGCAGCCAACAGGGGGGGAACACTGAAGCTTTCTTT; CDR3aa: CASSQQGGNTEAFF
len: 17; abundance: few; v_gene: TRBV6-1; j_gene: TRBJ2-1; d_gene: -; CDR3nt: TGTGCCAGCAGTGAAGTGTTTTCCGGGACCCTATACAATGAGCAGTTCTTC; CDR3aa: CASSEVFSGTLYNEQFF
len: 15; abundance: -; v_gene: TRBV7-9; j_gene: TRBJ1-4; d_gene: -; CDR3nt: TGTGCCAGCAGCTTAGATGGCAGTAGTAATGAAAAACTGTTTTTT; CDR3aa: CASSLDGSSNEKLFF
len: 12; abundance: -; v_gene: TRBV5-1; j_gene: TRBJ2-7; d_gene: -; CDR3nt: TGCGCCAGCAGCTTGTTAACGGATGAGCAGTACTTC; CDR3aa: CASSLLTDEQYF
len: 14; abundance: few; v_gene: TRBV2; j_gene: TRBJ2-1; d_gene: TRBD2; CDR3nt: TGTGCCAGCAAGGGAGCTAGCGGGAAAAATGAGCAGTTCTTC; CDR3aa: CASKGASGKNEQFF
len: 16; abundance: -; v_gene: TRBV2; j_gene: TRBJ2-4; d_gene: TRBD2; CDR3nt: TGTGCCAGCTCGGGACTAGCGGGGATGGCCAAAAACATTCAGTACTTC; CDR3aa: CASSGLAGMAKNIQYF
len: 14; abundance: many; v_gene: TRBV7-7; j_gene: TRBJ2-2; d_gene: -; CDR3nt: TGTGCCAGCAGCCCCCCAGGGAACACCGGGGAGCTGTTTTTT; CDR3aa: CASSPPGNTGELFF
len: 14; abundance: many; v_gene: TRBV7-9; j_gene: TRBJ2-2; d_gene: -; CDR3nt: TGTGCCAGCAGCCTTGGCCAGGACACCGGGGAGCTGTTTTTT; CDR3aa: CASSLGQDTGELFF
len: 14; abundance: many; v_gene: TRBV5-6; j_gene: TRBJ2-1; d_gene: -; CDR3nt: TGTGCCAGCAGCTTGGCGGGCAGCCCCAAGGAGCAGTTCTTC; CDR3aa: CASSLAGSPKEQFF
len: 15; abundance: -; v_gene: TRBV12-3/TRBV12-4; j_gene: TRBJ2-2; d_gene: TRBD1; CDR3nt: TGTGCCAGCAGAAGGACAGGGGCGACCACCGGGGAGCTGTTTTTT; CDR3aa: CASRRTGATTGELFF
len: 14; abundance: many; v_gene: TRBV5-1; j_gene: TRBJ2-3; d_gene: -; CDR3nt: TGCGCCAGCAGCTTGGGTAGCAGCGCAGATACGCAGTATTTT; CDR3aa: CASSLGSSADTQYF
len: 16; abundance: many; v_gene: TRBV7-2; j_gene: TRBJ1-3; d_gene: -; CDR3nt: TGTGCCAGCAGCTTAGCCGAGCCGCGGTCTGGAAACACCATATATTTT; CDR3aa: CASSLAEPRSGNTIYF
len: 14; abundance: few; v_gene: TRBV7-9; j_gene: TRBJ2-3; d_gene: -; CDR3nt: TGTGCCAGCACCATACTAGCTAGCACAGATACGCAGTATTTT; CDR3aa: CASTILASTDTQYF
len: 13; abundance: -; v_gene: TRBV6-1; j_gene: TRBJ1-2; d_gene: -; CDR3nt: TGTGCCAGCAGTGACGACAGGCACTATGGCTACACCTTC; CDR3aa: CASSDDRHYGYTF
len: 13; abundance: many; v_gene: TRBV12-3/TRBV12-4; j_gene: TRBJ2-1; d_gene: -; CDR3nt: TGTGCCAGCAGTTTTAGGGACTACAATGAGCAGTTCTTC; CDR3aa: CASSFRDYNEQFF
len: 15; abundance: few; v_gene: TRBV9; j_gene: TRBJ1-1; d_gene: TRBD1; CDR3nt: TGTGCCAGCAGATACCCGACAGGGATGAACACTGAAGCTTTCTTT; CDR3aa: CASRYPTGMNTEAFF
len: 15; abundance: many; v_gene: TRBV5-1; j_gene: TRBJ2-7; d_gene: TRBD2; CDR3nt: TGCGCCAGCAGCGGGACTAGCTCGTCCTCCTACGAGCAGTACTTC; CDR3aa: CASSGTSSSSYEQYF
len: 21; abundance: many; v_gene: TRBV27; j_gene: TRBJ2-1; d_gene: TRBD2; CDR3nt: TGTGCCAGCAGTTTATTTTGGCGGGCTAGCGGAACCCTATCCTCCTACAATGAGCAGTTCTTC; CDR3aa: CASSLFWRASGTLSSYNEQFF
len: 16; abundance: few; v_gene: TRBV25-1; j_gene: TRBJ2-2; d_gene: -; CDR3nt: TGTGCCAGCAGTGACCTAGATGAGGCCGCCACCGGGGAGCTGTTTTTT; CDR3aa: CASSDLDEAATGELFF
len: 13; abundance: few; v_gene: TRBV24-1; j_gene: TRBJ2-7; d_gene: TRBD1; CDR3nt: TGTGCCACCAGTGGGACAGGGATCAACGAGCAGTACTTC; CDR3aa: CATSGTGINEQYF
len: 15; abundance: many; v_gene: TRBV4-1; j_gene: TRBJ1-3; d_gene: -; CDR3nt: TGCGCCAGCAGCCAAGGCCAGCCCCTGGGAAACACCATATATTTT; CDR3aa: CASSQGQPLGNTIYF
len: 13; abundance: -; v_gene: TRBV7-2; j_gene: TRBJ1-5; d_gene: -; CDR3nt: TGTGCCAGCAGCCCCGGTTGGACACAGCCCCAGCATTTT; CDR3aa: CASSPGWTQPQHF
len: 13; abundance: many; v_gene: TRBV10-3; j_gene: TRBJ1-1; d_gene: TRBD1; CDR3nt: TGTGCCATCACGACAGGGGCGAACACTGAAGCTTTCTTT; CDR3aa: CAITTGANTEAFF
len: 13; abundance: -; v_gene: TRBV12-3/TRBV12-4; j_gene: TRBJ2-3; d_gene: TRBD2; CDR3nt: TGTGCCAGCAGTTTAGTGGCAGCGGGAGCGCAGTATTTT; CDR3aa: CASSLVAAGAQYF
len: 15; abundance: many; v_gene: TRBV6-1; j_gene: TRBJ2-7; d_gene: -; CDR3nt: TGTGCCAGCAGTCCACGGGAACTAGCTTCCTACGAGCAGTACTTC; CDR3aa: CASSPRELASYEQYF
len: 17; abundance: -; v_gene: TRBV20-1; j_gene: TRBJ2-1; d_gene: TRBD2; CDR3nt: TGCAGTGCTAGAGGAGGGACTAGCGGGGGGTTTGTCAATGAGCAGTTCTTC; CDR3aa: CSARGGTSGGFVNEQFF
len: 14; abundance: many; v_gene: TRBV7-7; j_gene: TRBJ2-5; d_gene: TRBD1; CDR3nt: TGTGCCAGCAGCCAAAACAGGGGTGGAGAGACCCAGTACTTC; CDR3aa: CASSQNRGGETQYF
len: 15; abundance: -; v_gene: TRBV20-1; j_gene: TRBJ2-1; d_gene: TRBD2; CDR3nt: TGCAGTGCTAGGACTAGCGGGTCCTCCTACAATGAGCAGTTCTTC; CDR3aa: CSARTSGSSYNEQFF
len: 14; abundance: -; v_gene: TRBV5-1; j_gene: TRBJ2-1; d_gene: -; CDR3nt: TGCGCCAGCAGCGGAGGGGGACTCAACAATGAGCAGTTCTTC; CDR3aa: CASSGGGLNNEQFF
len: 14; abundance: many; v_gene: TRBV5-1; j_gene: TRBJ2-2; d_gene: -; CDR3nt: TGCGCCAGCAGTAGGCCGACCGGCACCGGGGAGCTGTTTTTT; CDR3aa: CASSRPTGTGELFF
len: 14; abundance: many; v_gene: TRBV5-1; j_gene: TRBJ2-5; d_gene: -; CDR3nt: TGCGCCAGCAGCCCCGGGGAGATCCAAGAGACCCAGTACTTC; CDR3aa: CASSPGEIQETQYF
len: 15; abundance: many; v_gene: TRBV6-1; j_gene: TRBJ2-7; d_gene: -; CDR3nt: TGTGCCAGCAGAGACGACGGGACGCAACCCTACGAGCAGTACTTC; CDR3aa: CASRDDGTQPYEQYF
len: 16; abundance: -; v_gene: TRBV28; j_gene: TRBJ1-4; d_gene: -; CDR3nt: TGTGCCAGCAGTGCCTGGACCGGGACGGCGGATGAAAAACTGTTTTTT; CDR3aa: CASSAWTGTADEKLFF
len: 15; abundance: -; v_gene: TRBV28; j_gene: TRBJ2-7; d_gene: -; CDR3nt: TGTGCCAGCAGTGATGGGACAATAAAAACCTACGAGCAGTACTTC; CDR3aa: CASSDGTIKTYEQYF
len: 15; abundance: many; v_gene: TRBV7-9; j_gene: TRBJ2-3; d_gene: -; CDR3nt: TGTGCCAGCAGATATTCTGGGACGGGCACAGATACGCAGTATTTT; CDR3aa: CASRYSGTGTDTQYF
len: 15; abundance: few; v_gene: TRBV5-1; j_gene: TRBJ1-2; d_gene: -; CDR3nt: TGCGCCAGCAGCTCGGGAGGGACGGGTCGCTATGGCTACACCTTC; CDR3aa: CASSSGGTGRYGYTF
len: 18; abundance: few; v_gene: TRBV7-8; j_gene: TRBJ2-5; d_gene: TRBD2; CDR3nt: TGTGCCAGCAGCTTAGCTGGGACTAGCGGGAGAGTAGGAGAGACCCAGTACTTC; CDR3aa: CASSLAGTSGRVGETQYF
len: 16; abundance: -; v_gene: TRBV12-3/TRBV12-4; j_gene: TRBJ2-5; d_gene: TRBD1; CDR3nt: TGTGCCAGCAGTTTAGGGCCCAGGACAGGCCAAGAGACCCAGTACTTC; CDR3aa: CASSLGPRTGQETQYF
len: 15; abundance: -; v_gene: TRBV12-3/TRBV12-4; j_gene: TRBJ1-1; d_gene: -; CDR3nt: TGTGCCAGCAGTTTAGAAGGCGGAAGGCGGACTGAAGCTTTCTTT; CDR3aa: CASSLEGGRRTEAFF
len: 15; abundance: -; v_gene: TRBV20-1; j_gene: TRBJ2-5; d_gene: TRBD1; CDR3nt: TGCAGTGCCCCCCCCGGGACAGGGGGAGGGGAGACCCAGTACTTC; CDR3aa: CSAPPGTGGGETQYF
len: 13; abundance: many; v_gene: TRBV20-1; j_gene: TRBJ1-1; d_gene: -; CDR3nt: TGCAGTGCTAGCGGGGGCGGGCACACTGAAGCTTTCTTT; CDR3aa: CSASGGGHTEAFF
len: 13; abundance: many; v_gene: TRBV3-1; j_gene: TRBJ1-6; d_gene: -; CDR3nt: TGTGCCAGCAGCCAAGGTGGCGAGTCACCCCTCCACTTT; CDR3aa: CASSQGGESPLHF
len: 11; abundance: -; v_gene: TRBV6-5; j_gene: TRBJ1-2; d_gene: -; CDR3nt: TGTGCCAGCAGGCCCGGATATGGCTACACCTTC; CDR3aa: CASRPGYGYTF
len: 15; abundance: many; v_gene: TRBV20-1; j_gene: TRBJ2-1; d_gene: TRBD2; CDR3nt: TGCAGTGCTGCTGCCCCGACTAGCACATACAATGAGCAGTTCTTC; CDR3aa: CSAAAPTSTYNEQFF
len: 15; abundance: many; v_gene: TRBV7-9; j_gene: TRBJ2-1; d_gene: TRBD2; CDR3nt: TGTGCCAGCAGCTTGGGAGGGCCTTTCTACAATGAGCAGTTCTTC; CDR3aa: CASSLGGPFYNEQFF
len: 17; abundance: few; v_gene: TRBV29-1; j_gene: TRBJ2-2; d_gene: TRBD2; CDR3nt: TGCAGCGTGGGAGGGACTAGCGGCGACCCGAACACCGGGGAGCTGTTTTTT; CDR3aa: CSVGGTSGDPNTGELFF
len: 15; abundance: many; v_gene: TRBV27; j_gene: TRBJ1-5; d_gene: -; CDR3nt: TGTGCCAGCAGTTTTTCCATAACTAGCAATCAGCCCCAGCATTTT; CDR3aa: CASSFSITSNQPQHF
len: 15; abundance: many; v_gene: TRBV5-6; j_gene: TRBJ2-1; d_gene: -; CDR3nt: TGTGCCAGCAGCTTCGACAGGAACCTTTACAATGAGCAGTTCTTC; CDR3aa: CASSFDRNLYNEQFF
len: 16; abundance: -; v_gene: TRBV2; j_gene: TRBJ2-2; d_gene: TRBD2; CDR3nt: TGTGCCAGCAGTTTCCTAGCGGGGGTCGACACCGGGGAGCTGTTTTTT; CDR3aa: CASSFLAGVDTGELFF
len: 15; abundance: many; v_gene: TRBV29-1; j_gene: TRBJ2-7; d_gene: TRBD2; CDR3nt: TGCAGCGTTCTTCTCCCGCTAGCGGGAGTCTACGAGCAGTACTTC; CDR3aa: CSVLLPLAGVYEQYF